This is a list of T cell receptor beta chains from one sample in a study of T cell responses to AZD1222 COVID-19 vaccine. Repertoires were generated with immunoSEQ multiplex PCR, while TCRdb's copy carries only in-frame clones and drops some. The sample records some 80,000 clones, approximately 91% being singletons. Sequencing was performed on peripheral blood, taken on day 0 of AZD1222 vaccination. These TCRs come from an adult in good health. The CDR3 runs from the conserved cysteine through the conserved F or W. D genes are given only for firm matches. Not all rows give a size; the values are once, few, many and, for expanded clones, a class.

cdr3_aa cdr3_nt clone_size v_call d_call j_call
CASSPPYTRNTEAFF TGTGCCAGCTCACCACCATATACTAGGAACACTGAAGCTTTCTTT few TRBV18 NA TRBJ1-1
CASSYWTGGLLWQFF TGTGCCAGCAGCTACTGGACAGGTGGTCTGTTATGGCAGTTCTTC once TRBV7-2 TRBD1 TRBJ2-1
CASSADRQVYEQYF TGCGCCAGCAGCGCCGATCGACAAGTCTACGAGCAGTACTTC NA TRBV5-1 NA TRBJ2-7
CASSAPLTSGGVSDTQYF TGTGCCAGTAGTGCCCCCCTGACTAGCGGGGGGGTGTCAGATACGCAGTATTTT NA TRBV19 TRBD2 TRBJ2-3
CASSQVFSPTLGAYSNQPQHF TGTGCCAGCAGCCAAGTGTTCTCTCCGACCCTGGGGGCCTATAGCAATCAGCCCCAGCATTTT NA TRBV4-2 NA TRBJ1-5
CASSERQGGTEAFF TGTGCCAGCAGTGAACGACAGGGGGGGACTGAAGCTTTCTTT once TRBV6-1 TRBD1 TRBJ1-1
CASSQVAGGPNEQFF TGTGCCAGCAGCCAAGTAGCGGGGGGGCCTAATGAGCAGTTCTTC NA TRBV3-1/TRBV3-2 TRBD2 TRBJ2-1
CASSNRRTRESYEQYF TGTGCCAGTAGTAATCGCAGAACAAGGGAATCCTACGAGCAGTACTTC NA TRBV19 NA TRBJ2-7
CAISVSAGNYGYTF TGTGCCATCAGTGTCTCCGCAGGGAACTATGGCTACACCTTC NA TRBV10-3 NA TRBJ1-2
CAATTGGNVNEQFF TGTGCCGCCACGACAGGGGGCAACGTCAATGAGCAGTTCTTC NA TRBV30 TRBD1 TRBJ2-1
CAWSALTQGGDTNQPQHF TGTGCCTGGAGTGCACTAACCCAGGGAGGGGACACTAATCAGCCCCAGCATTTT NA TRBV30 NA TRBJ1-5
CASSPPQAGNTEAFF TGTGCCAGCAGCCCCCCGCAGGCCGGGAACACTGAAGCTTTCTTT NA TRBV6-5 NA TRBJ1-1
CASSLDRTATQYF TGTGCCAGCAGCTTAGACAGGACGGCGACGCAGTATTTT NA TRBV7-2 NA TRBJ2-3
CASSLGSFWNEQYF TGCGCCAGCAGCTTGGGGTCTTTCTGGAACGAGCAGTACTTC once TRBV5-1 NA TRBJ2-7
CASSRGTSGGLNEQYF TGCGCCAGCAGCCGAGGGACTAGCGGGGGTTTGAACGAGCAGTACTTC NA TRBV5-1 TRBD2 TRBJ2-7
CASRPGTGNSPLHF TGTGCCAGTCGCCCCGGGACAGGGAATTCACCCCTCCACTTT NA TRBV2 TRBD1 TRBJ1-6
CASSGTSGGADTQYF TGCGCCAGCAGCGGGACTAGCGGGGGAGCAGATACGCAGTATTTT NA TRBV5-1 TRBD2 TRBJ2-3
CASSQVTTSSYNEQFF TGCGCCAGCAGCCAAGTGACAACCAGCTCCTACAATGAGCAGTTCTTC few TRBV4-1 NA TRBJ2-1
CASSPGSGQASNQPQHF TGCGCCAGCAGCCCTGGATCCGGACAGGCCAGCAATCAGCCCCAGCATTTT NA TRBV5-1 TRBD1 TRBJ1-5
CASSEWAARGNEQFF TGTGCCAGCAGTGAATGGGCAGCTCGGGGCAATGAGCAGTTCTTC once TRBV2 NA TRBJ2-1
CASSPNVGLTYEQYF TGTGCCAGCAGTCCCAACGTCGGTCTGACCTACGAGCAGTACTTC NA TRBV27 NA TRBJ2-7
CASSPTGPVTEAFF TGTGCCAGCAGCCCGACAGGCCCGGTCACTGAAGCTTTCTTT once TRBV7-6 NA TRBJ1-1
CASSLARGSYTQYF TGTGCCAGCAGTTTAGCCAGGGGGTCGTATACGCAGTATTTT NA TRBV27 TRBD1 TRBJ2-3
CASSSWTGAKNTEAFF TGTGCCAGCAGTTCTTGGACAGGGGCGAAGAACACTGAAGCTTTCTTT NA TRBV28 TRBD1 TRBJ1-1
CASKGEGRYSGANVLTF TGCGCCAGCAAGGGGGAGGGTCGGTACTCTGGGGCCAACGTCCTGACTTTC NA TRBV10-2 NA TRBJ2-6
CASSFGTGGYGYTF TGTGCCAGCAGTTTTGGGACAGGGGGTTATGGCTACACCTTC once TRBV7-9 TRBD1 TRBJ1-2
CASRVGAPSTDTQYF TGTGCCAGCAGGGTGGGGGCGCCGAGCACAGATACGCAGTATTTT NA TRBV2 NA TRBJ2-3